The clone carrying this T cell receptor beta chain was counted at least ten times. Antigen specificity is unknown. With 10-nucleotide random UMIs included, cDNA was synthesized by 5'RACE. From 15-18 subjects, each sequencing run yielded over 170 million TCR-beta sequences. TCRdb re-called the 5' RACE reads with MiXCR, one entry per CDR3 protein. This table has some 87,000 distinct CDR3 sequences, around 13% appearing once. Germline assignment: CDR1 DFQATT and CDR2 SNEGSKA (reference sequence). CDR3 length: 14 residues. V trimming: 3 bases; J trimming: 2 bases; junction bases outside the gene matches: 5. The time point denotes: longitudinal time-point 2. The record originates from a study of neurological immune-mediated disorders. Study outcomes and limitations: While HTLV-1-associated myelopathy showed the greatest TCR clonal expansion, multiple sclerosis showed the least, falling below healthy controls.

The genes are TRBV20-1 and TRBJ2-3; 7 bases map to TRBD1. The TCR originated in a female donor with HTLV-1-associated myelopathy (HAM/TSP). The specimen sequenced was PBMCs. CDR3 amino acids: CSASRQGYTDTQYF. CDR3 coding DNA: TGCAGTGCTAGTAGACAGGGATACACAGATACGCAGTATTTT.